A single sample is the source of the 21 T cell receptor beta chains below, sequenced in a study of blood T cell repertoires in COVID-19 (dated by TCRdb to between 2020 and 2021). Receptors were amplified or captured by the immunoSEQ multiplex PCR assay. TCRdb limited this immuneACCESS table to in-frame rearrangements with V and J called. A share of clones is missing; checked studies link under half to unresolved V genes, and the rest is unexplained. The sample profile shows about 160,000 clones; around 89% of them were found once. Approximately 2.9% of the sample is held by the ten biggest clonotypes. Input material: peripheral blood. The receptors shown here come from a man between 60 and 70 years old with acute or convalescent COVID-19.

The chain carries TRBV6-5 and TRBJ2-7; 10 bases align to TRBD1. V lost 2 bases, J lost 1 base, and 5 bases stayed unmatched. The V gene's germline CDR1 is MNHEY and CDR2 SVGAGI. The CDR3 loop spans 16 amino acids. The CDR3 nucleotides read TGTGCCAGCAGTTACAAGGGACAGGGGAGGTCCTACGAGCAGTACTTC. This sequence encodes CASSYKGQGRSYEQYF.

The DNA for the CDR3 is TGTGCCAGCAGCAGGGACTCTCAGTATCGGCCCCAGCATTTT. It specifies CASSRDSQYRPQHF. The rearrangement joins TRBV6-5 to TRBJ1-5; TRBD1 might be the D (5 bases). Germline CDR1 reads MNHEY; CDR2 reads SVGAGI. V lost 6 bases and J lost 9, with 18 bases in between. CDR3 size: 14 residues.

The chain employs TRBV6-1 and TRBJ1-3, with D tentatively TRBD1 (6 bases). The germline V gene has CDR1 MNHNS and CDR2 SASEGT. The CDR3 covers 13 residues. The germline V and J ends were trimmed by 3 bases and 3 bases, with 6 bases remaining between them. CDR3: CASSDRGGNTIYF. CDR3 DNA sequence: TGTGCCAGCAGTGACAGGGGTGGAAACACCATATATTTT.

The CDR3 reads CASSYISGGAHEQYF. CDR3 coding DNA: TGTGCCAGCAGTTACATTAGCGGGGGGGCACACGAGCAGTACTTC. The chain links TRBV6-5 to TRBJ2-7, with 11 nucleotides matching TRBD2. Germline V CDR1 and CDR2: MNHEY, SVGAGI. The trim removed 2 bases at V and 5 bases at J, leaving 5 bases unmatched. This CDR3 spans 15 amino acids.

The genes are TRBV3-1 (or the pseudogene TRBV3-2) and TRBJ2-2; 8 bases are shared with TRBD2. V gave up 0 bases and J gave up 6 bases; unmatched junction bases: 9. Germline-derived CDR1 and CDR2 are LGHDT and YNNKEL (reference sequence). The CDR3 spans 17 residues. The CDR3 is CASSQEGLAGRAGELFF. CDR3 nucleotides: TGTGCCAGCAGCCAAGAAGGGCTAGCGGGCCGGGCCGGGGAGCTGTTTTTT.

V and J are TRBV14 and TRBJ1-2, with 9 bases that match TRBD1. The germline V gene has CDR1 SGHDN and CDR2 FVKESK. The length of the CDR3 is 16 residues. The junction had 12 bases not matched to a gene; V was cut back by 3 bases and J by 7 bases. As DNA, the CDR3 is TGTGCCAGCAGCCAGATTGGGGGACAGGGAGGTGCTGGCTACACCTTC. It yields the protein CASSQIGGQGGAGYTF.

This clone was seen once. The chain employs TRBV6-5 and TRBJ2-2; a possible D gene is TRBD2 (6 bases). The V and J ends lost 6 bases and 4 bases respectively, with 15 bases between them. Germline assignment: CDR1 MNHEY and CDR2 SVGAGI. The CDR3 consists of 15 residues. The CDR3 loop reads CASRGAGRPTGELFF. CDR3 nucleotide sequence: TGTGCCAGCAGGGGCGCCGGGAGACCCACCGGGGAGCTGTTTTTT.

The chain links TRBV6-5 to TRBJ2-7; 7 bases align to TRBD2. The CDR3 is made up of 15 amino acids. V lost 7 bases and J lost 3; bases outside the gene matches: 12. Per the germline V gene, CDR1 is MNHEY and CDR2 is SVGAGI. This CDR3 is CASTNGGGAVYEQYF. The CDR3, as DNA: TGTGCCAGCACCAACGGGGGAGGGGCGGTCTACGAGCAGTACTTC.

This sequence joins TRBV19 and TRBJ1-5; D ambiguous. The CDR3 has 14 residues. The germline V gene encodes CDR1 LNHDA and CDR2 SQIVND (reference sequence). Trimming shortened V by 3 bases and J by 3 bases, and 9 bases separated the two germline ends. CDR3 sequence: CASSINNFNQPQHF. CDR3 sequence (DNA): TGTGCCAGTAGTATCAATAACTTCAATCAGCCCCAGCATTTT.

CDR3 sequence: CAWSKDSDQPQHF. The CDR3 DNA reads TGTGCCTGGTCCAAGGACAGTGATCAGCCCCAGCATTTT. The V and J genes are TRBV30 and TRBJ1-5; D is perhaps TRBD1 (6 bases). V gave up 5 bases and J gave up 5 bases, with 13 bases separating them. This CDR3 is 13 amino acids long. The germline gives CDR1 GTSNPN, CDR2 SVGIG (reference sequence).

The rearrangement joins TRBV5-4 to TRBJ1-3, with TRBD1 matching 9 bases. J was trimmed by 0 bases and V by 9 bases; bases with no gene match: 10. The CDR3 covers 16 residues. Per the germline V gene, CDR1 is SGHNT and CDR2 is YYREEE (reference sequence). Here the CDR3 reads CAILSGGQGSGNTIYF. The CDR3 DNA sequence: TGTGCCATTCTGTCCGGGGGACAGGGCTCTGGAAACACCATATATTTT.

The CDR3 region has the DNA TGTGCCAGCGGACCGCTCGGACAGGGGGGAGAGACCCAGTACTTC. Amino acids: CASGPLGQGGETQYF. V and J are TRBV2 and TRBJ2-5, with 10 bases that match TRBD1. With V trimmed by 8 bases and J by 4 bases, 10 bases remained unmatched. The germline V gene encodes CDR1 SNHLY and CDR2 FYNNEI. The CDR3 consists of 15 residues.

The rearrangement links TRBV5-1 to TRBJ1-2; D perhaps matches TRBD1 (5 bases). Trimming pared 4 bases from V and 6 bases from J, leaving 28 bases between. The CDR3 covers 18 residues. Looked up from germline, CDR1 is SGHRS and CDR2 is YFSETQ. For the CDR3, the DNA is TGCGCCAGCAGCCTTCGGGGGGAAACAGTTTGGGGCGGTGATGGCTACACCTTC. Protein product: CASSLRGETVWGGDGYTF.

The chain carries TRBV9 and TRBJ1-2, with 10 bases identical to TRBD1. The CDR3 is made up of 16 amino acids. The junction had 10 bases not matched to a gene; V was cut back by 1 base and J by 7 bases. CDR1 is SGDLS and CDR2 is YYNGEE in the germline V gene. CDR3 loop: CASSVHRDRGGVGYTF. CDR3 coding DNA: TGTGCCAGCAGCGTACATCGGGACAGGGGAGGGGTTGGCTACACCTTC. Full variable domain (outside the CDR3, taken from reference TRBV9 and TRBJ1-2): DSGVTQTPKHLITATGQRVTLRCSPRSGDLSVYWYQQSLDQGLQFLIQYYNGEERAKGNILERFSAQQFPDLHSELNLSSLELGDSALYFCASSVHRDRGGVGYTFGSGTRLTVV.

The genes are TRBV9 and TRBJ2-1; 9 nucleotides match TRBD2. Germline lookup yields CDR1 SGDLS and CDR2 YYNGEE. The CDR3 is 16 residues long. The V and J ends lost 4 bases and 0 bases, in that order; junction bases with no gene match: 5. The CDR3 nucleotides are TGTGCCAGCAGCCTCCGACTAGCGGTCTCCTACAATGAGCAGTTCTTC. Its protein product is CASSLRLAVSYNEQFF.

This clone was recorded once. The chain has TRBV14 and TRBJ2-7; TRBD1 matches at 9 bases. Germline V lookup: CDR1 SGHDN, CDR2 FVKESK. The CDR3 totals 15 residues. The V gene end was trimmed by 5 bases and the J gene end by 1 base; junction bases not matched to a gene: 6. The DNA for the CDR3 is TGTGCCAGCAGCTGGAAACAGGGGGCTTCCTACGAGCAGTACTTC. This gives the protein CASSWKQGASYEQYF.

The V and J genes are TRBV11-2 and TRBJ1-1, with a possible D match to TRBD1 (6 bases). This CDR3 region has 17 residues. CDR1 is SGHAT and CDR2 is FQNNGV in the germline V gene. Trimming took 1 base from V and 4 from J, leaving 19 bases between them. The CDR3 nucleotides are TGTGCCAGCAGCTTAGGGTGGGCCGGGACATCGGGCACTGAAGCTTTCTTT. This gives the protein CASSLGWAGTSGTEAFF.

The chain links TRBV18 to TRBJ1-1; D perhaps matches TRBD1 (5 bases). Trimming shortened V by 1 base and J by 3 bases, and 12 bases separated the two germline ends. CDR1 and CDR2 from the germline V gene are KGHSH and LQKENI. The CDR3 extends over 15 amino acids. The CDR3 spells CASSPLPGLDTEAFF. The CDR3 DNA reads as TGTGCCAGCTCACCACTTCCAGGGTTGGACACTGAAGCTTTCTTT.

This sequence joins TRBV7-9 and TRBJ2-4; D is perhaps TRBD2 (5 bases). Germline V CDR1 and CDR2: SEHNR, FQNEAQ (reference sequence). The CDR3 covers 16 residues. V shed 5 bases and J shed 4 bases, with 18 bases lying between them. CDR3 residues: CASSPISGNQKNIQYF. The CDR3 DNA is TGTGCCAGCAGCCCCATATCGGGAAATCAGAAAAACATTCAGTACTTC.

The chain is built from TRBV6-6 and TRBJ1-5; no reliable D call. CDR1 and CDR2 (germline): MNHNY, SVGAGI (reference sequence). The V end was cut by 6 bases, the J end by 4 bases, with 4 bases between. This CDR3 comprises 11 residues. The CDR3 protein is CASSPNQPQHF. Written as DNA, the CDR3 is TGTGCCAGCAGCCCTAATCAGCCCCAGCATTTT.

The chain combines TRBV30 with TRBJ1-5; D perhaps matches TRBD1 (6 bases). The CDR3 totals 13 residues. Germline CDR1 GTSNPN, CDR2 SVGIG (reference sequence). V gave up 2 bases and J gave up 7 bases, with 12 bases separating them. The CDR3 DNA is TGTGCCTGGAGTACACAGGGAGACCAGCCCCAGCATTTT. It specifies CAWSTQGDQPQHF.